The rows below give T cell receptor beta chains drawn from one sample of a study of T cell repertoires in cytomegalovirus infection. TCRdb reprocessed the reads via MiXCR and lists one record per CDR3 protein. The data contain about 360,000 distinct CDR3 sequences, about 34% of them singletons. Their cognate antigens are unknown. This material consisted of cultured PBMCs, taken from culture after CMV antigen stimulation. The receptors stem from a human donor in good health (CMV status not recorded). Some clones in this sample may be carry-over from other donors' samples. Each CDR3 is given with its conserved first and last residue. The order of the fields is V gene, CDR3 protein.

v_call: TRBV2
cdr3_aa: CASSDVAEQFF

v_call: TRBV7-6
cdr3_aa: CASSRSAGENTGELFF

v_call: TRBV28
cdr3_aa: CASSPQPGTGEETQYF

v_call: TRBV29-1
cdr3_aa: CSVETGTGATEAFF

v_call: TRBV27
cdr3_aa: CASSLVRGAPEKLFF

v_call: TRBV7-2
cdr3_aa: CASSLGGGYAGPGYTF

v_call: TRBV5-1
cdr3_aa: CASRWTSGSYEQYF

v_call: TRBV20-1
cdr3_aa: CSARGRTYEQYF

v_call: TRBV19
cdr3_aa: CASRGHRGATDTRYF

v_call: TRBV7-2
cdr3_aa: CASSRLPGTGGGDTQYF

v_call: TRBV6-2/TRBV6-3
cdr3_aa: CASSPHGQGLYEQYF

v_call: TRBV6-6
cdr3_aa: CASSYSRVGNTEAFF

v_call: TRBV6-1
cdr3_aa: CASTTLGRPGTNNEQFF

v_call: TRBV11-3
cdr3_aa: CASSKIVGNYGYTF

v_call: TRBV25-1
cdr3_aa: CASSSRGATSTDTQYF